This T cell receptor beta chain was identified during a study of blood T cell repertoires in COVID-19. The J segment lost 7 bases and the V segment lost 4 bases, leaving 9 bases of the junction unmatched. CDR3 length equals 15 residues. CDR1 is SNHLY and CDR2 is FYNNEI in the germline V gene. TCRdb's table, derived via immunoSEQ multiplex PCR, lists solely in-frame clones and lacks some. The table has some 250,000 clones, less than 90% seen once; the top ten hold 4.2%. This TCR derives from a man aged 60-69 years with acute or convalescent COVID-19. The chain has TRBV2 and TRBJ2-7; 11 nucleotides match TRBD2. Specimen: peripheral blood. CDR3 in DNA: TGTGCCAGCAGTGGGTTACTAGCGGGAGTAGGTGAGCAGTACTTC. This sequence encodes CASSGLLAGVGEQYF.